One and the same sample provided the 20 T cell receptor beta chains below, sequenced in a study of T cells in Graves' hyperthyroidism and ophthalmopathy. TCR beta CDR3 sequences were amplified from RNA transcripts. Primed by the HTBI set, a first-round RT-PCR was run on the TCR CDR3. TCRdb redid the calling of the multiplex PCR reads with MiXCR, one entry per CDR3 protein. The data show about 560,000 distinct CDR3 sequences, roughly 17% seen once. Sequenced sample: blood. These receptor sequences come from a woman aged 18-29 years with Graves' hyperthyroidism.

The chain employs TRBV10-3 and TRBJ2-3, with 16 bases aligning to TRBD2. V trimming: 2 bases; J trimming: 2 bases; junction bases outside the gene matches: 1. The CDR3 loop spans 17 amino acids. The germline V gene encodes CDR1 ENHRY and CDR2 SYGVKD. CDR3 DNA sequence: TGTGCCATCAGTGAGGGGACTAGCGGGGGGGCCACAGATACGCAGTATTTT. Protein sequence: CAISEGTSGGATDTQYF.

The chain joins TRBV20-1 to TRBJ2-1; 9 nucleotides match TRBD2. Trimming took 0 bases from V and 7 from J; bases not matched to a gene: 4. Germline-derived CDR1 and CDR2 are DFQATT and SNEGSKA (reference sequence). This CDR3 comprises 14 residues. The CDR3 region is CSARDLLAGNEQFF. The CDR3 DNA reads TGCAGTGCTAGAGATTTACTAGCGGGTAATGAGCAGTTCTTC.

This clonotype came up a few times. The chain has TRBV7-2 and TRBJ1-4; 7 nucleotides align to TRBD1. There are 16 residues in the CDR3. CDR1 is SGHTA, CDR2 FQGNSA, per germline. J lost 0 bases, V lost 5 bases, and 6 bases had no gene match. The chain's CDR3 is CASSPGTEPTNEKLFF. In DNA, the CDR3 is TGTGCCAGCAGCCCTGGGACAGAACCAACTAATGAAAAACTGTTTTTT. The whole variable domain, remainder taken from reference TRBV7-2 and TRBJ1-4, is GAGVSQSPSNKVTEKGKDVELRCDPISGHTALYWYRQSLGQGLEFLIYFQGNSAPDKSGLPSDRFSAERTGGSVSTLTIQRTQQEDSAVYLCASSPGTEPTNEKLFFGSGTQLSVL.

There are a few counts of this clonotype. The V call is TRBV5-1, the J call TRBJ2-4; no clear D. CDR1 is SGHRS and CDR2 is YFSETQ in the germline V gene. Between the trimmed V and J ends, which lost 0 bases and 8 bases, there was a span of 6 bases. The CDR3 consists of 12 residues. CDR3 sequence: CASSLASDIQYF. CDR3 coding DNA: TGCGCCAGCAGCTTGGCGAGCGACATTCAGTACTTC.

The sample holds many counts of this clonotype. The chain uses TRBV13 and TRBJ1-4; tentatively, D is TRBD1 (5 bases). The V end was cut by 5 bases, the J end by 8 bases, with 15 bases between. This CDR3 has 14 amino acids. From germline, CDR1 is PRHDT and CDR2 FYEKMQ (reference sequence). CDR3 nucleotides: TGTGCCAGCAGCCTAAGGGGATTGCGGGAAAAACTGTTTTTT. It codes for CASSLRGLREKLFF.

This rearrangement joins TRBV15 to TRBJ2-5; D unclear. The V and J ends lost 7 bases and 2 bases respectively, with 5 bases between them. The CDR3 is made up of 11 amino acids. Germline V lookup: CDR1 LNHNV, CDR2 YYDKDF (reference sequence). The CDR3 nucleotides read TGTGCCACCACCCCTCAAGAGACCCAGTACTTC. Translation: CATTPQETQYF.

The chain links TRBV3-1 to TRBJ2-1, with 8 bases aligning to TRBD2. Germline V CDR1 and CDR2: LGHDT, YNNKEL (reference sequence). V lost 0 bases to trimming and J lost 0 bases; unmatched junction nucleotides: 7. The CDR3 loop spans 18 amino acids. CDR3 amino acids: CASSQDPAGASSYNEQFF. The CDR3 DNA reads TGTGCCAGCAGCCAAGACCCAGCGGGGGCGAGCTCCTACAATGAGCAGTTCTTC.

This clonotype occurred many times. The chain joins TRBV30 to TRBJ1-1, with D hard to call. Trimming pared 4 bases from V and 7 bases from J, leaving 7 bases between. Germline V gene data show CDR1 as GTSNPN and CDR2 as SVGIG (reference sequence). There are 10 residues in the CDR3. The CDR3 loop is CAWMHGEAFF. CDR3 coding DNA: TGTGCCTGGATGCACGGTGAAGCTTTCTTT.

The CDR3 sequence: CASSIVLAGVESYEQYF. In nucleotides, the CDR3 is TGTGCCAGTAGTATAGTGCTAGCGGGAGTGGAATCCTACGAGCAGTACTTC. V and J are TRBV19 and TRBJ2-7, with 10 bases identical to TRBD2. Per the germline V gene, CDR1 is LNHDA and CDR2 is SQIVND (reference sequence). Trimming took 1 base from V and 1 from J; bases not matched to a gene: 7. There are 17 residues in the CDR3.

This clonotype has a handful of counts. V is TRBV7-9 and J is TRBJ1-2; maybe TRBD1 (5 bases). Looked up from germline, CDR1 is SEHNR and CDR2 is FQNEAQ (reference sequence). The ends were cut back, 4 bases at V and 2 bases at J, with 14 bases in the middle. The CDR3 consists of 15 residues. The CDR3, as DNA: TGTGCCAGCAGCTACACCAGGGACGCAAACTATGGCTACACCTTC. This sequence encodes CASSYTRDANYGYTF. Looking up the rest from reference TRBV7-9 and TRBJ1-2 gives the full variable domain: DTGVSQNPRHKITKRGQNVTFRCDPISEHNRLYWYRQTLGQGPEFLTYFQNEAQLEKSRLLSDRFSAERPKGSFSTLEIQRTEQGDSAMYLCASSYTRDANYGYTFGSGTRLTVV.

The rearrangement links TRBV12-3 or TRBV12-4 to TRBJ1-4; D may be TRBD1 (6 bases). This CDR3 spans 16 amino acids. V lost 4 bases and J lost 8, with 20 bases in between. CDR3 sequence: CASSSSDRTVEEKLFF. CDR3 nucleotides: TGTGCCAGCAGTTCCTCGGACAGAACGGTAGAAGAAAAACTGTTTTTT.

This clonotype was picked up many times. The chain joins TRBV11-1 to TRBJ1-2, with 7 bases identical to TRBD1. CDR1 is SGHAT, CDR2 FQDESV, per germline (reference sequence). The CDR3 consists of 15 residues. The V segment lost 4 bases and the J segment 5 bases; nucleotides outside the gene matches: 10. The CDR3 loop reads CASSSLGQSIYGYTF. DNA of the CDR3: TGTGCCAGCAGCTCCCTGGGACAGTCGATTTATGGCTACACCTTC.

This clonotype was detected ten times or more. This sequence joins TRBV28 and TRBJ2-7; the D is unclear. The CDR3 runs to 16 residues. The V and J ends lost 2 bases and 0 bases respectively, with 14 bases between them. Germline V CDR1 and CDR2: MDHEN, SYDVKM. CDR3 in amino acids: CASSLGPGQSSYEQYF. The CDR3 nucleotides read TGTGCCAGCAGTTTAGGGCCAGGCCAAAGCTCCTACGAGCAGTACTTC.

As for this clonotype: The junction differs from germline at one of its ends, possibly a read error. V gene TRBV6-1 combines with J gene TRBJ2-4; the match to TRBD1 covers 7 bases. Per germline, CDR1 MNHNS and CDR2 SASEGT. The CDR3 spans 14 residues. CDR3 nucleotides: TGTACCAGCAGTTTAGGGACAGTCCAAAACATTCAGTACTTC. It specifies CTSSLGTVQNIQYF.

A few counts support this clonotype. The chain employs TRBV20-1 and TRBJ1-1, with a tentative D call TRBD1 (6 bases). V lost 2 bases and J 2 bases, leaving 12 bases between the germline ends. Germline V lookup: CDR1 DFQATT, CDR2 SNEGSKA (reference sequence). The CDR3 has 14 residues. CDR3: CSARRGVFNTEAFF. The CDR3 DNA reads TGCAGTGCTAGAAGGGGGGTATTCAACACTGAAGCTTTCTTT.

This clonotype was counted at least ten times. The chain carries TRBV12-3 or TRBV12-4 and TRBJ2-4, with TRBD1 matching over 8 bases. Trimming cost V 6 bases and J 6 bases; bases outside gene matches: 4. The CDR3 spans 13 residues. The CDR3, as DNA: TGTGCCAGCAGCCTCGGACAGGGAAACATTCAGTACTTC. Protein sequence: CASSLGQGNIQYF.

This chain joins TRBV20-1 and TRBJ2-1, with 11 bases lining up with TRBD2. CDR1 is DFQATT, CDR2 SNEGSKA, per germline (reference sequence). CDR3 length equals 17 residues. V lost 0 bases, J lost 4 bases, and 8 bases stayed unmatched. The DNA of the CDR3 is TGCAGTGCTAGAGAGACAGGGGGACTAGCGGTATACAATGAGCAGTTCTTC. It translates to CSARETGGLAVYNEQFF.

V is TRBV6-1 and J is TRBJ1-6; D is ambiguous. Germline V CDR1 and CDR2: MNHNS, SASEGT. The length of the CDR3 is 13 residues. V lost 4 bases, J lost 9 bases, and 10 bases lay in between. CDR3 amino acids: CASSGTPGSPLHF. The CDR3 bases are TGTGCCAGCAGTGGGACTCCGGGTTCACCCCTCCACTTT.

The CDR3 loop reads CASSPLTGVADTQYF. Written as DNA, the CDR3 is TGTGCCAGCAGCCCCCTGACAGGGGTCGCAGATACGCAGTATTTT. The chain has TRBV7-8 and TRBJ2-3; 8 bases fit TRBD1. Germline assignment: CDR1 SGHVS and CDR2 FQNEAQ. The CDR3 loop spans 15 amino acids. Unmatched junction bases numbered 8, after V lost 5 bases and J lost 4 bases.

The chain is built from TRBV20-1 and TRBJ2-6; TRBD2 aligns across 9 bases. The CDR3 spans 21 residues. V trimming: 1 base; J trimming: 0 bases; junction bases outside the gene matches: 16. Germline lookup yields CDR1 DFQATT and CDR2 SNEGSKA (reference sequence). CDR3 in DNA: TGCAGTGCTAGAGGACGGGGGAGCAGCGGGAGGTTATACTCTGGGGCCAACGTCCTGACTTTC. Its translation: CSARGRGSSGRLYSGANVLTF.